The subject of this entry is one TCR beta chain. The CDR3 extends over 17 amino acids. Looked up from germline, CDR1 is LNHDA and CDR2 is SQIVND (reference sequence). V lost 4 bases and J lost 1; bases outside the gene matches: 11. As processed by the authors: Amplifying reference gene primers gave estimates of nucleated cell counts. Clones were sequenced by immunoSEQ multiplex PCR, and TCRdb holds only the in-frame ones, with some missing. The V and J calls and clone size come from that table; D and trimming were worked out from the DNA. The repertoire consists of 210,000 or so clones, with approximately 81% occurring once and the leading ten covering about a fifth. This sample stems from a study of blood T cell repertoires in COVID-19. The overall study: Acute and convalescent COVID-19 samples came from the United States, Italy and Spain. The cDNA or gDNA used as material had been derived from T cells, B-cell-depleted T cells, or PBMCs.

Input material: peripheral blood. The chain joins TRBV19 to TRBJ2-3; TRBD2 matches at 7 bases. This receptor was taken from a human donor in a cohort sampled during active COVID-19. CDR3 loop: CASSSPRLALGTDTQYF. The CDR3 DNA reads as TGTGCCAGTAGTAGCCCCAGACTAGCCCTCGGCACAGATACGCAGTATTTT.